This is a list of T cell receptor beta chains from one sample in a study of OX40 agonist ivuxolimab in advanced cancers. Assay: immunoSEQ multiplex PCR; the TCRdb copy retains only in-frame clones and omits some. The sample contains about 99,000 clones, around 95% of which appear only once. Sequences were derived from CD4+ or CD8+ T cells sorted from blood, sampled in a trial of the OX40 agonist ivuxolimab. These receptors all stem from an adult with an advanced solid tumor such as melanoma, head and neck, liver or kidney cancer. Both conserved end residues are part of each CDR3. Each record gives: J gene, V gene, D gene, CDR3 DNA, CDR3 protein. The D gene is left open where the match is weak.

TRBJ2-1	TRBV13	-	TGTGCCAGCAGCTCAGGGACCATTAACAATGAGCAGTTCTTC	CASSSGTINNEQFF
TRBJ2-2	TRBV15	-	TGTGCCACCGTGATAGTCACCGGGGAGCTGTTTTTT	CATVIVTGELFF
TRBJ2-7	TRBV5-1	-	TGCGCCAGCAGCTTCGAGGGTACGGCAGGGTCCTACGAGCAGTACTTC	CASSFEGTAGSYEQYF
TRBJ1-2	TRBV15	-	TGTGCCACCAGCAGCAGACCTTACTTTACGGGGTCCTATGGCTACACCTTC	CATSSRPYFTGSYGYTF
TRBJ2-5	TRBV2	-	TGTGCCAGCAGTGAAAACCAGGATTCGAAGAGCTACGAGACCCAGTACTTC	CASSENQDSKSYETQYF
TRBJ2-5	TRBV28	TRBD1	TGTGCCAGCAGTCCAAGGACAGGGCCACTCCAAGAGACCCAGTACTTC	CASSPRTGPLQETQYF
TRBJ2-1	TRBV12-5	TRBD2	TGTGCTAGTGGTTTTAGCGGGGGGGCCGTCCATGAGCAGTTCTTC	CASGFSGGAVHEQFF
TRBJ2-1	TRBV15	-	TGTGCCACCAGCTTTCCGGCCTCGAATGAGCAGTTCTTC	CATSFPASNEQFF
TRBJ1-1	TRBV19	-	TGTGCCAGTAGTATGGGTCGGAACACTGAAGCTTTCTTT	CASSMGRNTEAFF
TRBJ2-7	TRBV4-3	TRBD2	TGCGCCAGCAGCCAAGCCCTCACTAGCGGGGGCTCCTACGAGCAGTACTTC	CASSQALTSGGSYEQYF